This TCR beta chain was sequenced for a study of vaccination effects on CD4 cells after COVID-19. Study-wide points: The vaccine-induced clones of healthy vaccinees included only 1 of 255 that cross-reacted with common cold coronaviruses. No early post-infection timepoints were available in the study, which also included few convalescent patients.

A note on this clone: The antigen is unknown.

Here immunoSEQ multiplex PCR was the method, and the copy in TCRdb shows in-frame clones only, minus some. The sample includes roughly 41,000 clones, 66% of them seen just once. Expansion of antigen-specific CD4+ T cells with viral peptide pools was carried out by the ViraFEST assay before sequencing. Isolating CD4+ T cells followed more than 9 days of culture. Prior SARS-CoV-2 infection was absent in the vaccine recipients, as shown by negative nucleocapsid antibodies. Each culture well received a few million PBMC. These cells were then cultured in IMDM with around 9.6 IU/ml IL-2 and roughly 10 ug/ml peptides. Sequenced material: CD4+ T cells from PBMCs cultured with HCoV-OC43 spike peptides, taken before COVID-19 vaccination. Stated subset: HCoV-OC43 spike overlapping peptide pool stimulation. The origin of this receptor is a human donor who received a COVID-19 vaccine.

The CDR3 DNA is TGCGCCAGCAGTGAAGGAGGAGGGTCGGAGACCCAGTACTTC. Residues: CASSEGGGSETQYF. V is TRBV10-1 and J is TRBJ2-5; D may be TRBD2 (6 bases). This CDR3 is built from 14 residues. V shed 3 bases and J shed 5 bases, with 13 bases lying between them. Germline CDR1 is WNHNN and CDR2 is SYGVQD (reference sequence).